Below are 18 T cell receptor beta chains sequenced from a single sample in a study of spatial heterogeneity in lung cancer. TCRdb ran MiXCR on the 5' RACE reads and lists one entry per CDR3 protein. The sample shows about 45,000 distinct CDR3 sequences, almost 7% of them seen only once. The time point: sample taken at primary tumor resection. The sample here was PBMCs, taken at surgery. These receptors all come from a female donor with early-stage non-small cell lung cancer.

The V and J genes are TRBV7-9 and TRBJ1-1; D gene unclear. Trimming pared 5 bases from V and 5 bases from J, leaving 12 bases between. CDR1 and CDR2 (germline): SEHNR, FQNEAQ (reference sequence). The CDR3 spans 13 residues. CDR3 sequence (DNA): TGTGCCAGCAGCGGGCAGTTGGAAACTGAAGCTTTCTTT. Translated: CASSGQLETEAFF.

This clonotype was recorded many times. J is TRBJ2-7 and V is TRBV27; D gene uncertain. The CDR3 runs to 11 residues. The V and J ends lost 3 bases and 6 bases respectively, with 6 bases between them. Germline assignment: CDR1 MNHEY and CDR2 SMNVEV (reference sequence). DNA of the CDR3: TGTGCCAGCAGTTTGGGCCCCGAGCAGTACTTC. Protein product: CASSLGPEQYF.

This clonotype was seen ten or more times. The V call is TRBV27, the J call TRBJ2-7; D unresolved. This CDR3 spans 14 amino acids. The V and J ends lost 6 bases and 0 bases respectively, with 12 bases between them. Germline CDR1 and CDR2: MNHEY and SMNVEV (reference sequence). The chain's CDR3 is CASSHQGSSYEQYF. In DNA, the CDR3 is TGTGCCAGCAGCCACCAAGGTAGCTCCTACGAGCAGTACTTC.

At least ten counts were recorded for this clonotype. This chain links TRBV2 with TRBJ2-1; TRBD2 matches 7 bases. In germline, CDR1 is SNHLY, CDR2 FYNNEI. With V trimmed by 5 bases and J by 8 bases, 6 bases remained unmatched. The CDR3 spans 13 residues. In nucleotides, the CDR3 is TGTGCCAGCAGTCTAGGTGGGGGGGATGAGCAGTTCTTC. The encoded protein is CASSLGGGDEQFF.

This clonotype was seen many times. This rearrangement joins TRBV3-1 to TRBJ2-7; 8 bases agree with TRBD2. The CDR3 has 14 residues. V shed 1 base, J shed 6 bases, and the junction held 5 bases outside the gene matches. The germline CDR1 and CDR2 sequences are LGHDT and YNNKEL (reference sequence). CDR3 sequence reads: CASSQAGGPGEQYF. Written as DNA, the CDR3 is TGTGCCAGCAGCCAAGCGGGGGGGCCGGGCGAGCAGTACTTC.

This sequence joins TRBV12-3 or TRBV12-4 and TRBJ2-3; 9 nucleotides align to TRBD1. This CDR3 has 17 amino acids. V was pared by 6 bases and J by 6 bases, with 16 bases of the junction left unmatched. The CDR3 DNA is TGTGCCAGCAGCCCACTTGGGACAGGGCGAACGGTGGATACGCAGTATTTT. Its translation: CASSPLGTGRTVDTQYF.

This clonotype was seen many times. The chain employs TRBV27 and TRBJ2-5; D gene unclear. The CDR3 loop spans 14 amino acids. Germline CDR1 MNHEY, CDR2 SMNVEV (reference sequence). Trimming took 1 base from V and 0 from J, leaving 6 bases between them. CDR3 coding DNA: TGTGCCAGCAGTTTATTCGCGTACCAAGAGACCCAGTACTTC. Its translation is CASSLFAYQETQYF.

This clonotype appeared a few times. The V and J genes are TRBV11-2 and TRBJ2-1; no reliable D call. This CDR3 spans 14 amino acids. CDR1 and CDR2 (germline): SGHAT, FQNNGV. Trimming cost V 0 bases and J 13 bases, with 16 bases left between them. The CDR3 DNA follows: TGTGCCAGCAGCTTAGAATTTACCTTACCTTTACAGTTCTTC. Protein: CASSLEFTLPLQFF.

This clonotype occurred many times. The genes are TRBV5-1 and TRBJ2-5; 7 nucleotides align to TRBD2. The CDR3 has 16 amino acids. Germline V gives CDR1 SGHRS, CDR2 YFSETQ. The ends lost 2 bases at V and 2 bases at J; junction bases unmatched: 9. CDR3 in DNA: TGCGCCAGCAGCTTAATAGGCGGGGGTGATCAAGAGACCCAGTACTTC. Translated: CASSLIGGGDQETQYF.

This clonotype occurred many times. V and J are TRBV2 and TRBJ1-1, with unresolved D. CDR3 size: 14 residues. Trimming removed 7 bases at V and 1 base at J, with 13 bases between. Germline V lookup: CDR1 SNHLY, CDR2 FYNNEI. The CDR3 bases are TGTGCCAGCAAGCCCACGATGGGGAACACTGAAGCTTTCTTT. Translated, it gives CASKPTMGNTEAFF.

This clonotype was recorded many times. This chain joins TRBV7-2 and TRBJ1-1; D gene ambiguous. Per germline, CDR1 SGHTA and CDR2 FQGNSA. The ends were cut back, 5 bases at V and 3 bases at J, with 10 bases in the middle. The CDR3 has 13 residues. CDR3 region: CASSLRMDTEAFF. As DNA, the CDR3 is TGTGCCAGCAGCCTTCGTATGGACACTGAAGCTTTCTTT.

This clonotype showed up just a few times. CDR3 coding DNA: TGTGCCAGCAGCAATTCAGGGGGCACCACCGGGGAGCTGTTTTTT. It codes for CASSNSGGTTGELFF. The chain recombines TRBV21-1 with TRBJ2-2; the table assigns TRBD1, which was not confirmed against the DNA. TRBV21-1 counts as a pseudogene. This CDR3 spans 15 amino acids.

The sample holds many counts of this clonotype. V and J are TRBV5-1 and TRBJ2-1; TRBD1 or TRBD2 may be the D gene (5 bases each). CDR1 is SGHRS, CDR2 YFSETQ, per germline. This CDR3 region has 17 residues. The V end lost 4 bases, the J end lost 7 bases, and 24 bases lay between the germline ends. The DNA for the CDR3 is TGCGCCAGCAGCCCTCGGGGCCTCACCCCCGCCAAGAATGAGCAGTTCTTC. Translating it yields CASSPRGLTPAKNEQFF.

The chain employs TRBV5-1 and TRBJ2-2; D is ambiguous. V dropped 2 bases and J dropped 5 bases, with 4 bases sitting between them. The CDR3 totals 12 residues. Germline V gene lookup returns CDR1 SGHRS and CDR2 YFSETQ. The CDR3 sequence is CASSFQTGELFF. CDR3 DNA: TGCGCCAGCAGCTTCCAGACCGGGGAGCTGTTTTTT.

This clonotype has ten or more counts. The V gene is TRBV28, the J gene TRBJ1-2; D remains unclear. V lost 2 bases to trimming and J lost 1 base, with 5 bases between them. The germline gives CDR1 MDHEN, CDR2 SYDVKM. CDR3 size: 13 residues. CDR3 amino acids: CASSLTLNYGYTF. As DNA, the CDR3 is TGTGCCAGCAGTTTAACCCTTAACTATGGCTACACCTTC.

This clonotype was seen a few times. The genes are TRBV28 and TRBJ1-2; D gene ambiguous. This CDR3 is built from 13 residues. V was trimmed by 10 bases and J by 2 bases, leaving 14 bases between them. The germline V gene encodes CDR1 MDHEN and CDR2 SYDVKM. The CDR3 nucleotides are TGTGCCACCCTTCGGGCAGAGAACTATGGCTACACCTTC. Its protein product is CATLRAENYGYTF.

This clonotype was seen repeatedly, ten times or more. CDR3 nucleotide sequence: TGTGCCAGCAGCGGGTATGGTGAAGCCAAAAACATTCAGTACTTC. It is translated as CASSGYGEAKNIQYF. The rearrangement joins TRBV11-2 to TRBJ2-4; D remains unclear. This CDR3 contains 15 residues. Looked up from germline, CDR1 is SGHAT and CDR2 is FQNNGV. Deletions cut 5 bases from V and 0 bases from J, with 11 bases between.

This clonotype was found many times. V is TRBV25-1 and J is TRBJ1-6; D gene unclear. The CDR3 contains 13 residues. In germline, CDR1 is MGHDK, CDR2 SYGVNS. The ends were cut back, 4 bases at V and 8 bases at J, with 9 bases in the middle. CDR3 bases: TGTGCCAGCAGTGGCCTTGGTTATTCACCCCTCCACTTT. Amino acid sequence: CASSGLGYSPLHF. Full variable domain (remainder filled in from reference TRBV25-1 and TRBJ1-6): EADIYQTPRYLVIGTGKKITLECSQTMGHDKMYWYQQDPGMELHLIHYSYGVNSTEKGDLSSESTVSRIRTEHFPLTLESARPSHTSQYLCASSGLGYSPLHFGNGTRLTVT.